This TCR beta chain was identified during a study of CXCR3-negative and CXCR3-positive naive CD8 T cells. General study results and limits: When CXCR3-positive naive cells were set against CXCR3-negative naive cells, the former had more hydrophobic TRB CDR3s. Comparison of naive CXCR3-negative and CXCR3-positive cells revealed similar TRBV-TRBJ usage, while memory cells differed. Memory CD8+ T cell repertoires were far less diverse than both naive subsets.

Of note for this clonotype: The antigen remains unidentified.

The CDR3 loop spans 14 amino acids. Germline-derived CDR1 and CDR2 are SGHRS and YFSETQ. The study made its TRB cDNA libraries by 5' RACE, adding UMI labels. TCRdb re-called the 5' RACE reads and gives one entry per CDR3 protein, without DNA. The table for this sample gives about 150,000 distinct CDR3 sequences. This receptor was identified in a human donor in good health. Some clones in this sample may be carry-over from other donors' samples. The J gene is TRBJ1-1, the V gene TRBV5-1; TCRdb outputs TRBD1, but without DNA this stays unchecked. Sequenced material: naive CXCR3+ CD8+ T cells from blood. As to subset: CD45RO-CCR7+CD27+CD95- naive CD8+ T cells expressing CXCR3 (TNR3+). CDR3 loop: CASSSRQGGTEAFF.